The 10 T cell receptor beta chains given below trace back to one sample, sequenced in a study of cytomegalovirus exposure and HLA in healthy donors. The PCR employed 60 Vbeta primers together with 13 Jbeta primers. Repertoires were generated with immunoSEQ multiplex PCR, while TCRdb's copy carries only in-frame clones and drops some. Of 150,000 to 200,000 clones listed, roughly 84% are singletons. What was sequenced was PBMCs. The receptors here all came from a male donor in good health and CMV-seronegative.

This clone was seen a few times. The chain joins TRBV5-1 to TRBJ1-5, with 8 bases matching TRBD1. There are 14 residues in the CDR3. CDR1 and CDR2 (germline): SGHRS, YFSETQ. V trimming: 4 bases; J trimming: 9 bases; junction bases outside the gene matches: 9. CDR3 sequence: CASSSTGGYSPQHF. CDR3 nucleotide sequence: TGCGCCAGCAGCAGTACAGGGGGATACTCGCCCCAGCATTTT.

The chain links TRBV30 to TRBJ1-6, with a tentative D call TRBD1 (5 bases). Germline V gene sequence: CDR1 GTSNPN, CDR2 SVGIG (reference sequence). The germline V and J ends were trimmed by 4 bases and 7 bases, with 11 bases remaining between them. CDR3 size: 13 residues. This chain's CDR3 is CAWTGGWNSPLHF. The CDR3 DNA is TGTGCCTGGACGGGGGGATGGAATTCACCCCTCCACTTT.

The chain recombines TRBV2 with TRBJ2-2, with D unresolved. Trimming stripped 8 bases from V and 2 bases from J, with 12 bases between. In germline, CDR1 is SNHLY, CDR2 FYNNEI. CDR3 length: 14 amino acids. The CDR3, as DNA: TGTGCCAGCGAATTGGTAGCCAACACCGGGGAGCTGTTTTTT. Residues: CASELVANTGELFF.

The chain is built from TRBV5-1 and TRBJ2-5; the D gene is possibly TRBD2 (6 bases). The J call could be wrong; TRBJ2-7 is a better fit for the DNA end. In germline, CDR1 is SGHRS, CDR2 YFSETQ. CDR3 length: 13 amino acids. CDR3 amino acids: CASSSTSQYEQYF. The CDR3 coding sequence is TGCGCCAGCAGCTCGACTAGTCAGTACGAGCAGTACTTC.

The gene calls are TRBV30 and TRBJ2-7; D is unresolved. The V end lost 5 bases, the J end lost 7 bases, and 12 bases lay between the germline ends. The germline V gene has CDR1 GTSNPN and CDR2 SVGIG (reference sequence). The CDR3 covers 11 residues. CDR3 sequence (DNA): TGTGCCTGGGTGGCGGAGCAAGAGCAGTACTTC. This codes for CAWVAEQEQYF.

This chain uses TRBV19 with TRBJ2-2; 11 bases line up with TRBD2. Trimming took 5 bases from V and 5 from J; bases not matched to a gene: 19. In germline, CDR1 is LNHDA, CDR2 SQIVND (reference sequence). The length of the CDR3 is 20 residues. The CDR3 is CASSYPSQTSGIMRTGELFF. CDR3 sequence (DNA): TGTGCCAGTAGTTATCCTTCGCAGACTAGCGGGATAATGCGGACCGGGGAGCTGTTTTTT.

The V and J genes are TRBV4-2 and TRBJ1-2; 8 bases match TRBD1. V shed 1 base and J 6 bases; nucleotides not matched to a gene: 4. This CDR3 comprises 14 residues. Germline assignment: CDR1 LGHNA and CDR2 YNFKEQ. CDR3 nucleotides: TGTGCCAGCAGCCAAGGGGACAGGTCTCATGGCTACACCTTC. Its protein is CASSQGDRSHGYTF.

V and J are TRBV5-4 and TRBJ2-6; the D gene is possibly TRBD1 (5 bases). V was trimmed by 0 bases and J by 0 bases, leaving 7 bases between them. The CDR3 contains 16 residues. Germline lookup yields CDR1 SGHNT and CDR2 YYREEE (reference sequence). This CDR3 is CASSLAGNSGANVLTF. As DNA, the CDR3 is TGTGCCAGCAGCTTGGCAGGGAACTCTGGGGCCAACGTCCTGACTTTC.

The genes are TRBV7-9 and TRBJ1-4; 7 bases map to TRBD1. Germline assignment: CDR1 SEHNR and CDR2 FQNEAQ (reference sequence). With V trimmed by 0 bases and J by 8 bases, 9 bases remained unmatched. The CDR3 loop spans 16 amino acids. As DNA, the CDR3 is TGTGCCAGCAGCTTAGCGCGAGGGGGCCAAGAGGAAAAACTGTTTTTT. Protein: CASSLARGGQEEKLFF.

This clone was observed a few times. The V and J genes are TRBV19 and TRBJ1-5, with a tentative D call TRBD1 (6 bases). Per the germline V gene, CDR1 is LNHDA and CDR2 is SQIVND (reference sequence). V lost 7 bases, J lost 0 bases, and 16 bases lay in between. CDR3 length: 16 amino acids. CDR3 coding DNA: TGTGCCAGTACACGAGGACAGAGTAATAGCAATCAGCCCCAGCATTTT. Its protein is CASTRGQSNSNQPQHF. Looking up the rest from reference TRBV19 and TRBJ1-5 gives the full variable domain: DGGITQSPKYLFRKEGQNVTLSCEQNLNHDAMYWYRQDPGQGLRLIYYSQIVNDFQKGDIAEGYSVSREKKESFPLTVTSAQKNPTAFYLCASTRGQSNSNQPQHFGDGTRLSIL.